This is a list of T cell receptor beta chains from one sample in a study of T cell responses to AZD1222 COVID-19 vaccine. Some clones are missing from TCRdb's copy, which holds only in-frame ones; the method was immunoSEQ multiplex PCR. The sample consists of about 100,000 clones, approximately 86% of them appearing once. This sample comprised peripheral blood, obtained on day 0 of AZD1222 vaccination. All receptors come from an adult in good health. The CDR3 runs from the conserved cysteine through the conserved F or W. D genes are given only for firm matches. A clone size is listed for some rows: how often the clone was seen (once, few, many), or a class if it is expanded.

TRBV27	-	TRBD1	TRBJ1-1	TGTGCCAGCAGTTTGGGGACAGGGCTTTTCATGAACACTGAAGCTTTCTTT	CASSLGTGLFMNTEAFF
TRBV4-3	once	-	TRBJ1-5	TGCGCCAGCAGCCAAGATGCGGCGGGGGCTCAGCCCCAGCATTTT	CASSQDAAGAQPQHF
TRBV30	-	TRBD1	TRBJ1-1	TGTGCCTGGCGGGGACAGAGAACAGAAGCTTTCTTT	CAWRGQRTEAFF
TRBV28	-	-	TRBJ2-7	TGTGCCAGCAGTTTACTCCTTGGTCCAGACTACGAGCAGTACTTC	CASSLLLGPDYEQYF
TRBV28	-	TRBD1	TRBJ2-7	TGTGCCAGCAGGTACTCAGGGGGCCGGAGCGAGCAGTACTTC	CASRYSGGRSEQYF
TRBV7-3	-	TRBD2	TRBJ2-3	TGTGCCAGCAGCTTCCGACTAGCGGGAGTGGCAGATACGCAGTATTTT	CASSFRLAGVADTQYF
TRBV6-6	-	-	TRBJ2-2	TGTGCCAGCAGTTACGTGGGACCCGGGGAGCTGTTTTTT	CASSYVGPGELFF
TRBV5-1	once	TRBD2	TRBJ2-3	TGCGCCAGCAGCTTTAGCGGGAGTAGGGCAGATACGCAGTATTTT	CASSFSGSRADTQYF
TRBV4-1	-	TRBD1	TRBJ2-7	TGCGCCAGCAGCCAACCCGGGGACAGGGGTCGGTACTTC	CASSQPGDRGRYF
TRBV2	-	-	TRBJ1-4	TGTGCCAGCAGTGAAGCCCCGGTCGGCGCGGAAAAACTGTTTTTT	CASSEAPVGAEKLFF
TRBV11-3	few	-	TRBJ2-2	TGTGCCAGCAGCCCTTCCGGACAGAACACCGGGGAGCTGTTTTTT	CASSPSGQNTGELFF
TRBV7-2	-	-	TRBJ1-6	TGTGCCAGCAGACCCGGGACACCTAATTCACCCCTCCACTTT	CASRPGTPNSPLHF
TRBV7-8	-	-	TRBJ1-2	TGTGCCAGCAGCTTAGGTACCCCCTCGACAGTCTACACCTTC	CASSLGTPSTVYTF
TRBV20-1	-	-	TRBJ1-1	TGCAGTGCTAGACGCAACACTGAAGCTTTCTTT	CSARRNTEAFF
TRBV4-3	-	-	TRBJ1-5	TGCGCCAGCAGCCAAGATCCGGGCCCGAACGGCAATCAGCCCCAGCATTTT	CASSQDPGPNGNQPQHF
TRBV6-5	-	-	TRBJ1-4	TGTGCCAGCAGGGCCGTCGGGGAAAAACTGTTTTTT	CASRAVGEKLFF
TRBV20-1	-	-	TRBJ2-7	TGCAGTGCTAGAATTAGAGACAGACAGTACTTC	CSARIRDRQYF
TRBV12-5	-	TRBD1	TRBJ1-1	TGTGCTAGTGGTTTGGGGGAAAGGACAGGTGTGAACACTGAAGCTTTCTTT	CASGLGERTGVNTEAFF
TRBV30	-	-	TRBJ1-3	TGTGCCTGGAGTGACGGTCGGGGGGCTGGAAACACCATATATTTT	CAWSDGRGAGNTIYF
TRBV5-1	once	TRBD2	TRBJ2-5	TGCGCCAGCAGTAGCGGGAGAGGGCAAGAGACCCAGTACTTC	CASSSGRGQETQYF
TRBV13	-	-	TRBJ1-2	TGTGCCAGCAGCCCAGACGGGGGAGGAAACTATGGCTACACCTTC	CASSPDGGGNYGYTF
TRBV27	-	TRBD2	TRBJ2-2	TGTGCCAGCAGTTTATCTCAACTAGCGGGTAACACCGGGGAGCTGTTTTTT	CASSLSQLAGNTGELFF
TRBV4-3	-	-	TRBJ2-7	TGCGCCAGCAGCCAAGATCAGGGGTACGAGCAGTACTTC	CASSQDQGYEQYF
TRBV7-9	-	-	TRBJ1-1	TGTGCCAGCAGCTTCAGGGGAGTCAGCACTGAAGCTTTCTTT	CASSFRGVSTEAFF
TRBV2	-	TRBD1	TRBJ1-2	TGTGCCAGCAGGGCCCTCACGACAGGGGGTGGCTACACCTTC	CASRALTTGGGYTF
TRBV18	-	-	TRBJ1-1	TGTGCCAGCTCTCCCTTAAGCTGGGGGTTGAGGAACACTGAAGCTTTCTTT	CASSPLSWGLRNTEAFF
TRBV28	-	-	TRBJ2-7	TGTGCCTTGGGGGGGGCCCTATCTATCGACGAGCAGTACTTC	CALGGALSIDEQYF
TRBV20-1	-	TRBD2	TRBJ2-4	TGCAGTGCTAGTCCTGGGACTAGCGAGCGGTTAGCCAAAAACATTCAGTACTTC	CSASPGTSERLAKNIQYF
TRBV6-6	-	-	TRBJ1-5	TGTGCCAGCAGTTATGGCAGCAATCAGCCCCAGCATTTT	CASSYGSNQPQHF
TRBV3-1/TRBV3-2	-	-	TRBJ1-1	TGTGCCAGCAGTTGGACGGAAAACACTGAAGCTTTCTTT	CASSWTENTEAFF
TRBV5-5	-	-	TRBJ1-2	TGTGCCAGCAGCTTGAGCCCAGAGGTGATCTATGGCTACACCTTC	CASSLSPEVIYGYTF
TRBV10-3	-	-	TRBJ1-3	TGTGCCATCCGGACGGCCTCTGGAAACACCATATATTTT	CAIRTASGNTIYF
TRBV5-4	few	TRBD1	TRBJ1-6	TGTGCCAGCAGTGGACAGGGGGCTGATTCACCCCTCCACTTT	CASSGQGADSPLHF
TRBV2	-	-	TRBJ1-1	TGTGCCAGCACCCTGAACACTGAAGCTTTCTTT	CASTLNTEAFF
TRBV3-1/TRBV3-2	-	TRBD1	TRBJ2-7	TGTGCCAGCAGCACGGGACAGGACTACGAGCAGTACTTC	CASSTGQDYEQYF
TRBV2	-	TRBD1	TRBJ1-2	TGTGCCAGCAGTAGGACAGGTCCCCTTGGCTACACCTTC	CASSRTGPLGYTF
TRBV19	-	TRBD1	TRBJ1-4	TGTGCCAGTAGTATGGAGACAGGGCCTAAACCGGTGAATGAAAAACTGTTTTTT	CASSMETGPKPVNEKLFF
TRBV7-2	-	-	TRBJ2-3	TGTGCCAGCAGCTTAGGGGCGCAGTCAGATACGCAGTATTTT	CASSLGAQSDTQYF
TRBV5-4	-	TRBD1	TRBJ1-6	TGTGCCAGCAGACCGACAGGGGAGAAGAATTCACCCCTCCACTTT	CASRPTGEKNSPLHF
TRBV12-3/TRBV12-4	-	-	TRBJ1-2	TGTGCCAGCAGTCCCGGGAGCTATGGCTACACCTTC	CASSPGSYGYTF
TRBV14	-	-	TRBJ2-1	TGTGCCAGCAGCCTAAACAGGGGAGGCAATGAGCAGTTCTTC	CASSLNRGGNEQFF
TRBV7-8	-	-	TRBJ2-2	TGTGCCAGCAGTTCCGCGGGACAGACATCGAACACCGGGGAGCTGTTTTTT	CASSSAGQTSNTGELFF
TRBV7-3	-	-	TRBJ1-4	TGTGCCAGCAGCGTTAAAGTGTCCCCAGGGAATGAAAAACTGTTTTTT	CASSVKVSPGNEKLFF
TRBV6-2/TRBV6-3	-	-	TRBJ1-5	TGTGCCAGCAGTTACTTCCGCAATGAGCCCCAGCATTTT	CASSYFRNEPQHF
TRBV28	-	TRBD1	TRBJ1-1	TGTGCCAGCAGTACATCCGGGACAGGGGAGACTGAAGCTTTCTTT	CASSTSGTGETEAFF
TRBV27	-	TRBD1	TRBJ1-2	TGTGCCAGCAGGGGAACCGGGACAGGGGGCCAGGGCTACACCTTC	CASRGTGTGGQGYTF
TRBV28	-	TRBD1	TRBJ1-2	TGTGCCAGTCAGGGGGCCCGATACTATGGCTACACCTTC	CASQGARYYGYTF
TRBV4-3	once	-	TRBJ2-1	TGCGCCAGCAGCCAAGGGCCCTGGGAGCAGTTCTTC	CASSQGPWEQFF
TRBV5-4	-	-	TRBJ2-5	TGTGCCAGCAGCTTGGATGGCAGACGTACTCAAGAGACCCAGTACTTC	CASSLDGRRTQETQYF
TRBV27	-	TRBD1	TRBJ1-4	TGTGCCAGCAGTCTCCGGGACAGGCATGAAAAACTGTTTTTT	CASSLRDRHEKLFF
TRBV6-6	-	TRBD1	TRBJ1-4	TGTGCCAGCAGACCGGGACAGAGGAATGAAAAACTGTTTTTT	CASRPGQRNEKLFF
TRBV11-2	-	-	TRBJ1-3	TGTGCCAGCAGCGGGGACATTTCCTCTGGAAACACCATATATTTT	CASSGDISSGNTIYF
TRBV7-9	-	-	TRBJ1-6	TGTGCCAGCAGCCCCCAACAGGGAAATTCACCCCTCCACTTT	CASSPQQGNSPLHF
TRBV30	once	-	TRBJ2-1	TGTGCCTATGGAATACTTCGGTCTTCCAATGAGCAGTTCTTC	CAYGILRSSNEQFF
TRBV29-1	-	-	TRBJ2-1	TGCAGCGTTTGGACGGGACGTGGCAATGAGCAGTTCTTC	CSVWTGRGNEQFF
TRBV28	-	-	TRBJ2-4	TGTGCCAGCAGTCCCTTAGGGGTAGCCAAAAACATTCAGTACTTC	CASSPLGVAKNIQYF